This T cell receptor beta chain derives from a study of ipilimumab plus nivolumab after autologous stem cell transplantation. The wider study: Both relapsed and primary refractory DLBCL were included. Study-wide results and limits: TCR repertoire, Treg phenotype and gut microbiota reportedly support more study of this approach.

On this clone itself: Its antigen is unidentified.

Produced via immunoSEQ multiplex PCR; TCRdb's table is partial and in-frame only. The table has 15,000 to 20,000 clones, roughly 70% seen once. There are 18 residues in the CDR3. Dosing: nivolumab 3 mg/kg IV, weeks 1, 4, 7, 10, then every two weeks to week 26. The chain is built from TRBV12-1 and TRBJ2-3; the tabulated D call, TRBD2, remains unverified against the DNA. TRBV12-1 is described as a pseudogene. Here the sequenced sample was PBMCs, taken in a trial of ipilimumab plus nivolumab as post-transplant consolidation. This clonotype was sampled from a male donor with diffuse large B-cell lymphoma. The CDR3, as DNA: TGTGCCAGCAGCTTTCTGTTCCTGGGAGGGGGGTTCACAGATACGCAGTATTTT. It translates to CASSFLFLGGGFTDTQYF.